The 15 T cell receptor beta chains below all came from one sample that was sequenced in a study of blood T cells in healthy people across ages. A second PCR, run for about 6 to 11 cycles, used a sample-barcoded 5' primer plus a J-beta primer mix. MiXCR, run by TCRdb on the 5' RACE reads, gives a single entry per CDR3 protein. The sample shows roughly 1,500,000 distinct CDR3 sequences, approximately 42% of them seen only once. Sequenced input: blood. The origin of the receptors is a woman aged 18 to 35 in good health.

The chain employs TRBV29-1 and TRBJ1-2; 8 bases are shared with TRBD1. V lost 7 bases, J lost 8 bases, and 9 bases stayed unmatched. CDR1 SQVTM and CDR2 ANQGSEA come from the germline V gene. The CDR3 consists of 12 residues. As DNA, the CDR3 is TGCAGCGCCGGGGGACAGGAAAGGGGCTACACCTTC. Translation gives CSAGGQERGYTF.

The chain combines TRBV12-3 or TRBV12-4 with TRBJ2-1, with TRBD1 matching over 8 bases. Trimming took 3 bases from V and 3 from J; bases not matched to a gene: 19. This CDR3 spans 20 amino acids. CDR3 loop: CASSFPGQGRVTKRYNEQFF. The CDR3 nucleotides read TGTGCCAGCAGTTTTCCCGGACAGGGTAGAGTTACGAAGCGCTACAATGAGCAGTTCTTC.

The rearrangement links TRBV7-9 to TRBJ2-5; tentatively, D is TRBD1 or TRBD2 (5 bases each). Germline CDR1 and CDR2: SEHNR and FQNEAQ (reference sequence). V was trimmed by 4 bases and J by 5 bases, leaving 17 bases between them. The CDR3 consists of 15 residues. The CDR3 region has the DNA TGTGCCAGCAGCTCGGGGACGTTTGCGACGGAGACCCAGTACTTC. The encoded protein is CASSSGTFATETQYF.

The J gene is TRBJ2-1, the V gene TRBV3-1; D not resolved. CDR1 and CDR2 (germline): LGHDT, YNNKEL (reference sequence). Trimming took off 2 bases at V and 5 bases at J, with 10 bases between the two ends. CDR3 length: 14 residues. In nucleotides, the CDR3 is TGTGCCAGCAGCCAATCGTTCGTCGACAATGAGCAGTTCTTC. Amino acids: CASSQSFVDNEQFF.

The chain joins TRBV12-3 or TRBV12-4 to TRBJ2-5; 11 bases align to TRBD2. With the DNA end fitting TRBJ2-7 better, the J assignment may be wrong. CDR3 length: 20 amino acids. This chain's CDR3 is CASSFFLMAQLAGGGYEQYF. The CDR3 bases are TGTGCCAGCAGTTTTTTCTTAATGGCCCAGCTAGCGGGAGGTGGGTACGAGCAGTACTTC.

This clonotype was observed a few times. V is TRBV20-1 and J is TRBJ2-5; 10 bases are a match to TRBD2. The CDR3 runs to 16 residues. V shed 3 bases, J shed 4 bases, and the junction held 11 bases outside the gene matches. Germline CDR1 DFQATT, CDR2 SNEGSKA (reference sequence). The CDR3 DNA reads as TGCAGTGCTAGTTTTGCGCTAGCGGGAGTAGGAGAGACCCAGTACTTC. It codes for CSASFALAGVGETQYF.

As for this clonotype: One base away lies a much larger clone, so this may be a sequencing read error. The chain is built from TRBV2 and TRBJ2-1, with D maybe TRBD2 (6 bases). The CDR3 is 15 residues long. Deletions cut 2 bases from V and 3 bases from J, with 11 bases between. Germline assignment: CDR1 SNHLY and CDR2 FYNNEI. CDR3 bases: TGTGCCAGCAGTGAAAGACGAGCGGGCTACAATGAGCAGTTCTTC. This sequence encodes CASSERRAGYNEQFF.

The rearrangement links TRBV4-2 to TRBJ2-1; 11 positions agree with TRBD2. The CDR3 runs to 15 residues. CDR1 LGHNA and CDR2 YNFKEQ come from the germline V gene. Losses at the gene ends were 0 bases for V and 6 bases for J; bases not matched to a gene: 1. The CDR3 loop reads CASSQELAGANEQFF. The CDR3 DNA is TGTGCCAGCAGCCAAGAACTAGCGGGAGCCAATGAGCAGTTCTTC.

The V and J genes are TRBV5-1 and TRBJ2-7; TRBD2 matches 8 bases. The CDR3 spans 14 residues. The J segment lost 3 bases and the V segment lost 4 bases, leaving 6 bases of the junction unmatched. Per germline, CDR1 SGHRS and CDR2 YFSETQ. The CDR3 bases are TGCGCCAGCAGCACTAGCGGAAACCTCTACGAGCAGTACTTC. It specifies CASSTSGNLYEQYF.

The CDR3, as DNA: TGTGCCAGCAGCCAAGAAGGGGGCCCCTACGAGCAGTACTTC. Amino acids: CASSQEGGPYEQYF. The chain joins TRBV3-1 to TRBJ2-5; 7 bases agree with TRBD1. The assigned J gene may be wrong: the sequence end matches TRBJ2-7 better. The CDR3 covers 14 residues. CDR1 and CDR2 (germline): LGHDT, YNNKEL (reference sequence).

In nucleotides, the CDR3 is TGTGCCATCAGTGACTCCGAGGGACAGGGACGGTGGGAGACCCAGTACTTC. It specifies CAISDSEGQGRWETQYF. The V call is TRBV10-3, the J call TRBJ2-7; 9 nucleotides match TRBD1. The tail of the sequence fits TRBJ2-5 better, so the J call may be wrong. Looked up from germline, CDR1 is ENHRY and CDR2 is SYGVKD. The CDR3 runs to 17 residues.

This clonotype was seen only a few times. This rearrangement joins TRBV5-1 to TRBJ2-4, with TRBD1 identical over 10 bases. The DNA end lines up better with TRBJ2-7; the J call may be wrong. The CDR3 runs 15 residues. Germline V gives CDR1 SGHRS, CDR2 YFSETQ. In DNA form, the CDR3 reads TGCGCCAGCAGCCCCCGGGACAGGGGTAGCGACGAGCAGTACTTC. It specifies CASSPRDRGSDEQYF.

This clonotype showed up just a few times. One end of the junction is discordant with germline, which a read error may explain. V is TRBV27 and J is TRBJ2-7; D ambiguous. The CDR3 spans 11 residues. From germline, CDR1 is MNHEY and CDR2 SMNVEV (reference sequence). The CDR3 sequence is CVSSSSYEQYF. CDR3 sequence (DNA): TGTGTCAGCAGTTCGAGCTACGAGCAGTACTTC.

This chain connects TRBV9 to TRBJ2-6, with D hard to call. The germline V gene has CDR1 SGDLS and CDR2 YYNGEE. This CDR3 spans 16 amino acids. Trimming pared 6 bases from V and 2 bases from J, leaving 15 bases between. This chain's CDR3 is CASTIARGTGANVLTF. The CDR3 DNA reads as TGTGCCAGCACCATCGCGAGAGGTACTGGGGCCAACGTCCTGACTTTC.

This clonotype was counted between two and nine times. J is TRBJ1-4 and V is TRBV12-3 or TRBV12-4; possible D gene TRBD1, 5 bases. Trimming removed 6 bases from V and 4 bases from J, with 12 bases in between. The CDR3 covers 14 residues. CDR3 protein: CASSPGLNNEKLFF. CDR3 in DNA: TGTGCCAGCAGCCCAGGGCTGAATAATGAAAAACTGTTTTTT.